Listed below are T cell receptor beta chains from one sample, sequenced in a study of blood T cell repertoires in COVID-19. Repertoires were generated with immunoSEQ multiplex PCR, while TCRdb's copy carries only in-frame clones and drops some. The sample includes about 200,000 clones, roughly four fifths of them seen just once. Material for sequencing was PBMCs or T cells enriched from blood (not recorded which). The origin of the receptors is a middle-aged man who had recovered from COVID-19. The CDR3 runs from the conserved cysteine through the conserved F or W. The order of the fields is J gene, clone size, V gene, D gene, CDR3 protein, CDR3 DNA. D genes are given only for firm matches. Where a row states a size, it is once, few, many or the class of an expanded clone; other rows omit it.

>TRBJ1-5|NA|TRBV28|NA
CASRKGHSIGSQPQHF
TGTGCCAGCAGAAAGGGGCATTCGATTGGCTCTCAGCCCCAGCATTTT
>TRBJ1-1|NA|TRBV18|TRBD1
CASSLHRGLDTEAFF
TGTGCCAGCTCACTACACAGGGGGCTCGACACTGAAGCTTTCTTT
>TRBJ2-1|NA|TRBV7-7|TRBD1
CASSPGTASYNEQFF
TGTGCCAGCAGCCCCGGGACAGCCTCCTACAATGAGCAGTTCTTC
>TRBJ2-5|NA|TRBV5-1|TRBD2
CASSLPGGRSGEYF
TGCGCCAGCAGCTTGCCGGGAGGCCGGTCCGGGGAGTACTTC
>TRBJ1-1|NA|TRBV3-1/TRBV3-2|NA
CASSQNSGDTEAFF
TGTGCCAGCAGCCAAAATTCAGGGGACACTGAAGCTTTCTTT
>TRBJ1-1|NA|TRBV29-1|NA
CSVKVQGEGTEAFF
TGCAGCGTGAAAGTACAGGGTGAGGGGACTGAAGCTTTCTTT
>TRBJ2-5|NA|TRBV30|TRBD2
CAWSVGLAAAGTQYF
TGTGCCTGGAGTGTTGGGCTAGCGGCGGCAGGGACCCAGTACTTC
>TRBJ2-5|few|TRBV3-1/TRBV3-2|TRBD2
CASSSSGSRQETQYF
TGTGCCAGCAGCTCTAGCGGGAGCCGGCAAGAGACCCAGTACTTC
>TRBJ2-3|NA|TRBV28|TRBD2
CASRRLAGGLTDTQYF
TGTGCCAGCAGAAGACTAGCGGGAGGTTTGACAGATACGCAGTATTTT
>TRBJ2-1|NA|TRBV7-9|TRBD2
CASNPGRSGSDNEQFF
TGTGCCAGCAACCCTGGACGTAGCGGGAGCGACAATGAGCAGTTCTTC
>TRBJ2-1|NA|TRBV19|TRBD2
CASSASSGNNEQFF
TGTGCCAGTAGTGCTTCTAGCGGGAACAATGAGCAGTTCTTC
>TRBJ2-1|once|TRBV15|NA
CATSSDSGSYNEQFF
TGTGCCACCAGCAGTGATAGCGGTTCCTACAATGAGCAGTTCTTC
>TRBJ1-1|NA|TRBV7-9|NA
CASSPVTEAFF
TGTGCCAGCAGCCCAGTCACTGAAGCTTTCTTT
>TRBJ2-7|NA|TRBV7-9|TRBD2
CASSLTSGYYEQYF
TGTGCCAGCAGCTTGACTAGCGGATACTACGAGCAGTACTTC
>TRBJ1-1|NA|TRBV18|TRBD1
CASSPRQGSLKNTEAFF
TGTGCCAGCTCACCACGACAGGGGAGTTTGAAGAACACTGAAGCTTTCTTT
>TRBJ1-1|once|TRBV6-2/TRBV6-3|NA
CASSYGENTEAFF
TGTGCCAGCAGTTACGGAGAGAACACTGAAGCTTTCTTT
>TRBJ2-7|NA|TRBV2|NA
CASSPLGGYEQYF
TGTGCCAGCAGTCCCCTCGGAGGATACGAGCAGTACTTC
>TRBJ2-1|once|TRBV19|TRBD2
CASRWGHGVTTGGKSSYNEQFF
TGTGCCAGTAGATGGGGTCATGGTGTAACTACGGGGGGAAAGAGCTCCTACAATGAGCAGTTCTTC
>TRBJ2-3|NA|TRBV7-2|TRBD2
CASKIAGTDTQYF
TGTGCCAGCAAGATAGCGGGGACAGATACGCAGTATTTT
>TRBJ2-7|NA|TRBV9|NA
CASSAGAGPTYEQYF
TGTGCCAGCAGTGCGGGTGCGGGACCTACCTACGAGCAGTACTTC
>TRBJ1-2|NA|TRBV28|TRBD1
CASSLSGTGYGYTF
TGTGCCAGCAGTTTGTCCGGGACAGGGTACGGCTACACCTTC
>TRBJ1-5|few|TRBV7-2|TRBD1
CASSLETGGRGPQHF
TGTGCCAGCAGCTTAGAGACAGGGGGGCGTGGGCCCCAGCATTTT
>TRBJ2-2|NA|TRBV28|NA
CASSLNIRGTGELFF
TGTGCCAGCAGTTTAAATATCAGGGGCACCGGGGAGCTGTTTTTT
>TRBJ2-5|few|TRBV30|TRBD2
CALQEAWGAGDFQETQYF
TGTGCCTTACAGGAGGCATGGGGAGCGGGAGACTTCCAAGAGACCCAGTACTTC
>TRBJ2-3|NA|TRBV29-1|TRBD2
CSVLVAGGPDTQYF
TGCAGCGTCCTAGTAGCGGGAGGCCCAGATACGCAGTATTTT
>TRBJ2-1|NA|TRBV11-2|TRBD1
CASSSRDSPEQFF
TGTGCCAGCAGCTCAAGGGACAGTCCGGAGCAGTTCTTC
>TRBJ2-5|NA|TRBV29-1|NA
CSVRDLGTQYF
TGCAGCGTTAGAGATCTTGGGACCCAGTACTTC
>TRBJ2-3|NA|TRBV9|TRBD1
CASSATGVFLLDTQYF
TGTGCCAGCAGCGCGACAGGGGTCTTTCTTTTGGATACGCAGTATTTT
>TRBJ2-2|NA|TRBV7-9|NA
CASSTGAPWTGELFF
TGTGCCAGCAGTACAGGCGCGCCGTGGACCGGGGAGCTGTTTTTT
>TRBJ2-3|NA|TRBV19|TRBD1
CASSTGTGLDTQYF
TGTGCCAGTAGTACCGGGACAGGGTTAGATACGCAGTATTTT
>TRBJ1-2|few|TRBV18|TRBD1
CASSGGQEDYGYTF
TGTGCCAGCTCCGGAGGACAGGAAGACTATGGCTACACCTTC
>TRBJ1-2|many|TRBV4-1|NA
CASNQGGDTLAYGYTF
TGCGCCAGCAACCAAGGTGGGGACACCTTGGCCTATGGCTACACCTTC
>TRBJ2-7|few|TRBV2|TRBD2
CASSLNPGLVSEQYF
TGTGCCAGCAGCCTGAACCCGGGACTAGTAAGCGAGCAGTACTTC
>TRBJ1-2|NA|TRBV18|NA
CASSRDYDAATNYGYTF
TGTGCCAGCTCACGCGACTACGACGCAGCCACTAACTATGGCTACACCTTC
>TRBJ2-1|NA|TRBV7-3|NA
CASSLSSYNEQFF
TGTGCCAGCAGCCTGAGCTCCTACAATGAGCAGTTCTTC
>TRBJ1-1|NA|TRBV7-9|TRBD1
CASSFRGMSDTEAFF
TGTGCCAGCAGCTTCAGGGGGATGTCGGACACTGAAGCTTTCTTT
>TRBJ2-7|NA|TRBV4-3|TRBD2
CASSPQREPIYEQYF
TGCGCCAGCAGCCCTCAGCGGGAGCCTATCTACGAGCAGTACTTC
>TRBJ2-3|few|TRBV2|NA
CASAPDSFSDTQYF
TGTGCCAGCGCCCCGGACTCCTTCTCGGATACGCAGTATTTT
>TRBJ2-5|NA|TRBV24-1|TRBD2
CATSDLSSGGSGAQYF
TGTGCCACCAGTGATTTGTCCAGCGGGGGTTCCGGGGCCCAGTACTTC
>TRBJ2-7|few|TRBV7-8|TRBD2
CASSIGTSGAYEQYF
TGTGCCAGCAGTATTGGGACTAGCGGAGCCTACGAGCAGTACTTC
>TRBJ1-5|NA|TRBV4-3|NA
CASSQDWVSGNQPQHF
TGCGCCAGCAGCCAAGATTGGGTGAGCGGCAATCAGCCCCAGCATTTT
>TRBJ1-2|NA|TRBV3-1/TRBV3-2|TRBD1
CASSATGRGYTF
TGTGCCAGCAGCGCGACAGGGAGAGGCTACACCTTC
>TRBJ2-1|once|TRBV19|NA
CASSIVQSNEQFF
TGTGCCAGTAGTATAGTACAGAGCAATGAGCAGTTCTTC
>TRBJ1-1|NA|TRBV19|NA
CASSIGVRGVWDTEAFF
TGTGCCAGTAGTATAGGAGTACGGGGAGTGTGGGACACTGAAGCTTTCTTT
>TRBJ1-1|NA|TRBV7-2|TRBD1
CASSLRQGAETEAFF
TGTGCCAGCAGCTTGAGACAGGGGGCAGAAACTGAAGCTTTCTTT
>TRBJ1-3|once|TRBV6-5|NA
CASSRDSAGNTIYF
TGTGCCAGCAGTCGCGACAGTGCTGGAAACACCATATATTTT